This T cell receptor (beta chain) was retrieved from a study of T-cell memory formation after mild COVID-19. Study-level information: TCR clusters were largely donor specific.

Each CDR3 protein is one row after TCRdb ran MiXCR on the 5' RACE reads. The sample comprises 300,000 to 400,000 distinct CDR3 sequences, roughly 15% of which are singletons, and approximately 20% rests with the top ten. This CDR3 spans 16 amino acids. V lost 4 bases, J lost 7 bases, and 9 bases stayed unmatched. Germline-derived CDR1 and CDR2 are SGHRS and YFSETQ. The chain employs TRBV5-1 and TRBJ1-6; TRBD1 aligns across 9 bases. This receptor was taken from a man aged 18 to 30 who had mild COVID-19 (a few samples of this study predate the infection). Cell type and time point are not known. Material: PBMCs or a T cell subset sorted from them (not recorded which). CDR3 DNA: TGCGCCAGCAGCCCCGGGACAGGGCTAGCGAATTCACCCCTCCACTTT. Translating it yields CASSPGTGLANSPLHF.